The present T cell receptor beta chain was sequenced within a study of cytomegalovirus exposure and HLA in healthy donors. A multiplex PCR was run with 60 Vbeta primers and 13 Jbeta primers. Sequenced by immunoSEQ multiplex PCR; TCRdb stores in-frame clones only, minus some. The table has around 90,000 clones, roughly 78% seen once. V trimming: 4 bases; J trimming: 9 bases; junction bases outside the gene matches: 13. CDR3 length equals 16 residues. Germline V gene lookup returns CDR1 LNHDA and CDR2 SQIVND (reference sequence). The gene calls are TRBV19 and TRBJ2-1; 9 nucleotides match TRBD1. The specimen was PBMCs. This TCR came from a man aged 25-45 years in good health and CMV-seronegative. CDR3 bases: TGTGCCAGTAGTACCTTCTTCCGGGACAGGGCGTCTGAGCAGTTCTTC. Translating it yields CASSTFFRDRASEQFF. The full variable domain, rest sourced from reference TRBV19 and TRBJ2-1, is DGGITQSPKYLFRKEGQNVTLSCEQNLNHDAMYWYRQDPGQGLRLIYYSQIVNDFQKGDIAEGYSVSREKKESFPLTVTSAQKNPTAFYLCASSTFFRDRASEQFFGPGTRLTVL.